These T cell receptor beta chains were read from a single sample in a study of blood T cell repertoires in COVID-19. Profiling relied on immunoSEQ multiplex PCR, and the TCRdb table lists in-frame clones only, not all of them. The repertoire holds 200,000 to 250,000 clones, with 83% as singletons. The sequencing input was peripheral blood. The receptors were sampled from a woman in her fifties or sixties with acute or convalescent COVID-19. Each CDR3 is given with its conserved first and last residue. Fields, in order: J gene, D gene, V gene, clone size, CDR3 protein, CDR3 DNA. A D gene is named only where the DNA matches it firmly. Some rows have no size entry. The others give once, few or many, or a class for an expanded clone.

TRBJ1-2,.,TRBV3-1/TRBV3-2,.,CASSQDKVRRRSGSGYTF,TGTGCCAGCAGCCAAGATAAGGTAAGGAGGAGAAGTGGAAGTGGCTACACCTTC
TRBJ1-5,.,TRBV6-5,.,CASGDTSNQPQHF,TGTGCCAGCGGGGACACTAGCAATCAGCCCCAGCATTTT
TRBJ2-3,TRBD2,TRBV7-7,.,CASSLGGSGASDTQYF,TGTGCTAGCAGCTTAGGGGGTAGCGGGGCTTCAGATACGCAGTATTTT
TRBJ1-6,.,TRBV3-1/TRBV3-2,.,CASSSAGGSPLHF,TGTGCCAGCAGCTCGGCCGGGGGTTCACCCCTCCACTTT
TRBJ2-1,.,TRBV19,few,CASQTRTASSYNEQFF,TGTGCCAGCCAGACTAGGACGGCGAGCTCCTACAATGAGCAGTTCTTC
TRBJ2-7,.,TRBV7-2,once,CASSLGGDGTLDEQYF,TGTGCCAGCAGCCTGGGTGGGGACGGGACTCTGGACGAGCAGTACTTC
TRBJ2-7,TRBD1,TRBV19,.,CASSSTGDEQYF,TGTGCCAGTAGTAGTACAGGGGACGAGCAGTACTTC
TRBJ2-1,TRBD1,TRBV13,.,CASSLGQRIYNEQFF,TGTGCCAGCAGCTTGGGACAGAGGATCTACAATGAGCAGTTCTTC
TRBJ1-1,.,TRBV29-1,.,CSVQGHTEAFF,TGCAGCGTTCAGGGGCACACTGAAGCTTTCTTT
TRBJ2-1,TRBD2,TRBV28,.,CASSLSSGGPYNEQFF,TGTGCCAGCAGTTTATCCAGCGGGGGTCCCTACAATGAGCAGTTCTTC